This T cell receptor beta chain was observed in a study of blood T cell repertoires in COVID-19. Study background: The cDNA or gDNA used as material had been derived from T cells, B-cell-depleted T cells, or PBMCs.

The repertoire was sequenced with immunoSEQ multiplex PCR; TCRdb's copy has only in-frame clones and lacks some. The sample yields some 220,000 clones, about 85% seen once. J lost 10 bases, V lost 6 bases, and 5 bases had no gene match. This CDR3 has 13 amino acids. Germline lookup yields CDR1 LGHDT and CDR2 YNNKEL (reference sequence). The sample taken for sequencing was peripheral blood. This chain connects TRBV3-1 (or the pseudogene TRBV3-2) to TRBJ2-1, with TRBD2 matching over 11 bases. This clonotype originated in a woman older than 75 with active or convalescent COVID-19. The CDR3 region is CASSLAGGEEQFF. In DNA, the CDR3 is TGTGCCAGCAGTCTAGCGGGGGGCGAGGAGCAGTTCTTC.